The sequence of this T cell receptor (beta chain) was determined in a study of metastatic and nonmetastatic thyroid tumors. Authors' data handling: Clinicopathological groups supplied CDR3 differences that were used to build a distant-metastasis classifier for papillary thyroid cancer. With MiXCR, TCRdb called clones anew from the PCR reads. The V and J calls, along with clone size, are taken from TCRdb and not from the paper's own processing. This sample carries 20,000 to 25,000 clones, approximately 11% of them seen once, and the ten largest clones take just under 30%. A few counts support this clone. Among the patients, none had received any treatment before thyroid surgery. Specimen: blood. The clonotype was recovered from a female donor with papillary thyroid cancer or a benign thyroid nodule (not recorded which). Some clones in this sample may be carry-over from other donors' samples.

The CDR3 DNA follows: TGTGCCAGCAGCTTTCAGGGTTTGGGGTCCACTGAAGCTTTCTTT. Translated, it gives CASSFQGLGSTEAFF. The rearrangement links TRBV5-6 to TRBJ1-1, with D perhaps matching TRBD1 (5 bases). V was clipped by 2 bases and J by 4 bases, with 15 bases between them. Germline-derived CDR1 and CDR2 are SGHDT and YYEEEE. The CDR3 has 15 residues.